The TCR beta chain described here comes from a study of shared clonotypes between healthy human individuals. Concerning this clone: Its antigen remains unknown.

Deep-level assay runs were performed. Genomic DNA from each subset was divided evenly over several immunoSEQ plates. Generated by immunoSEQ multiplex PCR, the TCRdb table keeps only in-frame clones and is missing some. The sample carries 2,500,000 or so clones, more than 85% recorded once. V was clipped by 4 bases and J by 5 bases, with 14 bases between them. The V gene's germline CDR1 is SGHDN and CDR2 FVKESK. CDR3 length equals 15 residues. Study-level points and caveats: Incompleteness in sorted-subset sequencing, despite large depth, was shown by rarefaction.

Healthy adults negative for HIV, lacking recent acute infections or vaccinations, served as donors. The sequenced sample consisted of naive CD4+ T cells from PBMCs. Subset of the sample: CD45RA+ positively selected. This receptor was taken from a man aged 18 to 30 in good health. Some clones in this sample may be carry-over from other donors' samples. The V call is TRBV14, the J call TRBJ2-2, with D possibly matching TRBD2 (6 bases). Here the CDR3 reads CASSRDRAGTGELFF. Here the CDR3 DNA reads TGTGCCAGCAGCCGGGACCGCGCGGGGACCGGGGAGCTGTTTTTT. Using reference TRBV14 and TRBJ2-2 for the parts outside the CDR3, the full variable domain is EAGVTQFPSHSVIEKGQTVTLRCDPISGHDNLYWYRRVMGKEIKFLLHFVKESKQDESGMPNNRFLAERTGGTYSTLKVQPAELEDSGVYFCASSRDRAGTGELFFGEGSRLTVL.